This entry features one T cell receptor (beta chain) sequence. Its antigen is currently unknown. The V gene's germline CDR1 is SGHVS and CDR2 FNYEAQ. The CDR3 is made up of 14 amino acids. With 1 base removed from V and 6 bases from J, the gap between germline ends came to 9 bases. The PCR used 60 Vbeta and 13 Jbeta primers. Profiled with immunoSEQ multiplex PCR; TCRdb holds only in-frame clones, not every one. The sample contains around 95,000 clones, about four fifths of which appear only once. This entry is derived from a study of cytomegalovirus exposure and HLA in healthy donors. The overall study: An early data release held some 85 million unique TCRs from HLA-typed donors.

General study points: Researchers reported that a few CMV-associated chains were confirmed in vitro as CMV antigen-specific. An analysis that came later showed most CMV-associated TCR beta chains appearing HLA-restricted. Productive status was seen about 90% or about 30% of the time for most TCR beta V segments in an earlier analysis.

The sample comprised PBMCs. The TCR was taken from a woman aged 35 to 49 in good health and CMV-seropositive. The chain links TRBV7-6 to TRBJ1-4, with D possibly being TRBD1 (5 bases). This CDR3 is CASSLGQTHEKLFF. The CDR3 bases are TGTGCCAGCAGCTTAGGACAGACGCATGAAAAACTGTTTTTT.